This T cell receptor beta chain is from a study of CD8+ T cells in alopecia areata. Study-wide points: Scalp samples also yield sequences of resident alphabeta T cells from normal skin.

cDNA reverse transcribed from extracted RNA served as the sequencing template. Profiling relied on immunoSEQ multiplex PCR, and the TCRdb table lists in-frame clones only, not all of them. The table has 70,000 or so clones, 55% to 75% seen once. With 0 bases clipped from V and 4 bases from J, the junction kept 4 bases outside the gene matches. Germline CDR1 and CDR2: LNHNV and YYDKDF (reference sequence). This CDR3 is 16 amino acids long. On this clone: Its target is not known.

The material sequenced was CD8+ T cells sorted from blood, taken at week 0. The chain has TRBV15 and TRBJ2-1, with 9 bases fitting TRBD1. This TCR was sampled from a human donor with alopecia areata. The CDR3 spells CATSREGQGPYNEQFF. As DNA, the CDR3 is TGTGCCACCAGCAGAGAAGGACAGGGGCCGTACAATGAGCAGTTCTTC.